Shown below are 3 T cell receptor beta chains from a single sample sequenced in a study of shared clonotypes between healthy human individuals. Here immunoSEQ multiplex PCR was the method, and the copy in TCRdb shows in-frame clones only, minus some. The repertoire consists of hundreds of thousands of clones, with approximately 90% occurring once and the leading ten covering roughly 24%. Naive CD8 isolation took CD45RO-negative cells positively selected for CCR7 and excluded terminally differentiated effector memory CD45RA+ cells. Sequencing used naive CD8+ T cells sorted from blood. The receptors were sampled from a man aged 25 to 40 in good health.

This chain uses TRBV18 with TRBJ2-1; D remains ambiguous. The CDR3 totals 13 residues. Germline CDR1 is KGHSH and CDR2 is LQKENI. With 0 bases removed from V and 10 bases from J, the gap between germline ends came to 10 bases. The CDR3, as DNA: TGTGCCAGCTCACCACCGTTACGATTAGAGCAGTTCTTC. It is translated as CASSPPLRLEQFF.

The V gene is TRBV27, the J gene TRBJ2-7; D is unresolved. This CDR3 has 13 residues. From germline, CDR1 is MNHEY and CDR2 SMNVEV (reference sequence). Trimming shortened V by 4 bases and J by 1 base, and 8 bases separated the two germline ends. The CDR3 loop is CASSYLGSYEQYF. Here the CDR3 DNA reads TGTGCCAGCAGTTACTTGGGGTCCTACGAGCAGTACTTC.

This sequence joins TRBV6-4 and TRBJ2-1; D is ambiguous. There are 15 residues in the CDR3. V was shortened by 0 bases and J by 0 bases, with 6 bases between the two germline ends. The germline V gene has CDR1 MRHNA and CDR2 SNTAGT. CDR3: CASSDSQSSYNEQFF. In nucleotides, the CDR3 is TGTGCCAGCAGTGACTCACAGAGCTCCTACAATGAGCAGTTCTTC.